This TCR beta chain is from a study of blood T cells in healthy people across ages. A sample-barcoded 5' primer and a J-beta primer mix were used in a second PCR of about 6 to 11 cycles. TCRdb redid the calling of the 5' RACE reads with MiXCR, one entry per CDR3 protein. The repertoire holds hundreds of thousands of distinct CDR3 sequences, with nearly 60% as singletons. Germline assignment: CDR1 MNHEY and CDR2 SVGAGI. The CDR3 runs 12 residues. The germline V and J ends were trimmed by 5 bases and 6 bases, with 10 bases remaining between them. Sequenced sample: blood. The chain combines TRBV6-5 with TRBJ1-1; no firm D call. The TCR was taken from a man aged 30-40 years in good health. The CDR3 coding sequence is TGTGCCAGCAGTCCGTGGGCCGCTGAAGCTTTCTTT. Amino acids: CASSPWAAEAFF.